The rows below give T cell receptor beta chains drawn from one sample of a study of blood T cell repertoires in COVID-19. Profiled with immunoSEQ multiplex PCR; TCRdb holds only in-frame clones, not every one. This sample has under 200,000 clones, with around 85% found just once. Sequencing input: PBMCs or T cells enriched from blood (not recorded which). The receptors come from a woman in her thirties or forties with acute COVID-19. CDR3s include the opening cysteine and the closing phenylalanine or tryptophan. A D gene is named only where the DNA matches it firmly. Clone sizes are given selectively: once, few, many, or a class where the clone is expanded.

D: TRBD2
V: TRBV6-2/TRBV6-3
J: TRBJ2-1
size: -
DNA: TGTGCCAGCACCCCTCCGGAGGCTAGCGGGAGGGGTGAGCAGTTCTTC
CDR3: CASTPPEASGRGEQFF

D: -
V: TRBV27
J: TRBJ2-1
size: -
DNA: TGTGCCAGCAGTCTCAGCTCCTACAATGAGCAGTTCTTC
CDR3: CASSLSSYNEQFF

D: TRBD2
V: TRBV6-5
J: TRBJ2-1
size: -
DNA: TGTGCCAGCAGGTTGGCGGGAGGGTCCTACAATGAGCAGTTCTTC
CDR3: CASRLAGGSYNEQFF

D: -
V: TRBV5-1
J: TRBJ2-5
size: -
DNA: TGCGCCAGCAGACCCATGGTGCCAGGAGAGACCCAGTACTTC
CDR3: CASRPMVPGETQYF

D: -
V: TRBV19
J: TRBJ1-1
size: few
DNA: TGTGCCACCGAGAATCCCTTGAACACTGAAGCTTTCTTT
CDR3: CATENPLNTEAFF

D: -
V: TRBV5-1
J: TRBJ1-1
size: -
DNA: TGCGCCAGCAGCTGGATGGGGGGGCCAGAAGCTTTCTTT
CDR3: CASSWMGGPEAFF

D: TRBD1
V: TRBV7-2
J: TRBJ1-2
size: once
DNA: TGTGCCAGCAGCTTCCGGGACAGGGGTCATGGCTACACCTTC
CDR3: CASSFRDRGHGYTF

D: -
V: TRBV19
J: TRBJ2-1
size: -
DNA: TGTGCCAGTAGTACCCTTGGGGGAGGAGACAATGAGCAGTTCTTC
CDR3: CASSTLGGGDNEQFF

D: -
V: TRBV19
J: TRBJ1-5
size: once
DNA: TGTGCCAGTAGTAGAGGGGACTATAGCAATCAGCCCCAGCATTTT
CDR3: CASSRGDYSNQPQHF

D: TRBD1
V: TRBV5-6
J: TRBJ1-2
size: -
DNA: TGTGCCAGCAGCTTGGGGGGACAGGGCTATGGCTACACCTTC
CDR3: CASSLGGQGYGYTF

D: -
V: TRBV19
J: TRBJ1-5
size: -
DNA: TGTGCCAGTAGTATAGAGGACTATAGCAATCAGCCCCAGCATTTT
CDR3: CASSIEDYSNQPQHF

D: -
V: TRBV3-1/TRBV3-2
J: TRBJ1-1
size: few
DNA: TGTGCCAGCAGCCGTAGACAGGACATGAACACTGAAGCTTTCTTT
CDR3: CASSRRQDMNTEAFF

D: TRBD1
V: TRBV6-6
J: TRBJ2-7
size: -
DNA: TGTGCCAGCAGGCAAGGACAGGGTGGCTTCGAGCAGTACTTC
CDR3: CASRQGQGGFEQYF

D: -
V: TRBV11-3
J: TRBJ2-1
size: -
DNA: TGTGCCAGCAGCTCCTCATATCGGCAGGGGAACTACAATGAGCAGTTCTTC
CDR3: CASSSSYRQGNYNEQFF

D: TRBD1
V: TRBV2
J: TRBJ1-2
size: few
DNA: TGTGCCAGCAGTCTTTTACCTGACAGGGGTCCCCACGGCTACACCTTC
CDR3: CASSLLPDRGPHGYTF

D: TRBD2
V: TRBV27
J: TRBJ2-1
size: -
DNA: TGTGCCAGCAGTTTCGGCGGGAGTACAAACGATGAGCAGTTCTTC
CDR3: CASSFGGSTNDEQFF

D: -
V: TRBV11-3
J: TRBJ1-2
size: -
DNA: TGTGCCAGCAGCTTAGAAGCAGGAGGAGGTGGCTACACCTTC
CDR3: CASSLEAGGGGYTF

D: TRBD2
V: TRBV19
J: TRBJ2-3
size: once
DNA: TGTGCCAGTAGACTAGCGGGAGGGCCCTTTGCGCAGTATTTT
CDR3: CASRLAGGPFAQYF

D: -
V: TRBV29-1
J: TRBJ1-1
size: once
DNA: TGCAGCGCCCAGACAGAGAGGAACACTGAAGCTTTCTTT
CDR3: CSAQTERNTEAFF

D: -
V: TRBV7-2
J: TRBJ1-2
size: once
DNA: TGTGCCAGCAGCTTAACAGGGTCTTATGGCTACACCTTC
CDR3: CASSLTGSYGYTF

D: -
V: TRBV5-8
J: TRBJ1-1
size: -
DNA: TGTGCCAGCAGCTTGGCGGGGGGATGGACTGAAGCTTTCTTT
CDR3: CASSLAGGWTEAFF

D: -
V: TRBV19
J: TRBJ2-3
size: once
DNA: TGTGCCAGTAGCCCGGAGGGGATCGCAGATACGCAGTATTTT
CDR3: CASSPEGIADTQYF

D: -
V: TRBV3-1/TRBV3-2
J: TRBJ2-1
size: -
DNA: TGTGCCAGCAGCCAGGGCGGGTCTCGTTACAATGAGCAGTTCTTC
CDR3: CASSQGGSRYNEQFF

D: TRBD1
V: TRBV30
J: TRBJ1-2
size: once
DNA: TGTGCCTGGACCATACAGGGGCGCGGCTACACCTTC
CDR3: CAWTIQGRGYTF

D: -
V: TRBV1
J: TRBJ2-1
size: -
DNA: TGCACCAGCTCCGGGGCGCGGGAGGTTCGCAATGAGCAGTTCTTC
CDR3: CTSSGAREVRNEQFF

D: -
V: TRBV12-3/TRBV12-4
J: TRBJ1-5
size: -
DNA: TGTGCCAGCAGTTTGCAGGGTATGCCCCAGCATTTT
CDR3: CASSLQGMPQHF

D: -
V: TRBV7-2
J: TRBJ1-1
size: -
DNA: TGTGCCAGCAGCTTAGTCAGGGGCAATACTGAAGCTTTCTTT
CDR3: CASSLVRGNTEAFF

D: TRBD1
V: TRBV7-6
J: TRBJ1-1
size: few
DNA: TGTGCCAGCAGCCGTCGATATTGCAGGGGGGAGCGGGACACTGAAGCTTTCTTT
CDR3: CASSRRYCRGERDTEAFF

D: TRBD1
V: TRBV5-4
J: TRBJ1-2
size: -
DNA: TGTGCCAGCAGCGAGGACAGGGGCTATGGCTACACCTTC
CDR3: CASSEDRGYGYTF

D: -
V: TRBV2
J: TRBJ1-5
size: -
DNA: TGTGCCAGCAGTGACAAAACAAGCAATCAGCCCCAGCATTTT
CDR3: CASSDKTSNQPQHF

D: TRBD1
V: TRBV19
J: TRBJ1-3
size: -
DNA: TGTGCCAGTAGGGACAGGAGCTCTGGAAACACCATATATTTT
CDR3: CASRDRSSGNTIYF

D: TRBD1
V: TRBV9
J: TRBJ2-3
size: -
DNA: TGTGCCAGCAGCTCTGGACAGGTTAGCACAGATACGCAGTATTTT
CDR3: CASSSGQVSTDTQYF

D: TRBD1
V: TRBV7-8
J: TRBJ2-5
size: -
DNA: TGTGCCAGCAGCGCTGGACAGGGGACGATGGAGGTCCAGTACTTC
CDR3: CASSAGQGTMEVQYF

D: -
V: TRBV27
J: TRBJ2-7
size: -
DNA: TGTGCCAGCAGTTTAAAAGGGGGGGCAGGGGAGCAGTACTTC
CDR3: CASSLKGGAGEQYF

D: -
V: TRBV11-2
J: TRBJ1-5
size: -
DNA: TGTGCCAGCAGCTTAGGGCAGATGAGCAATCAGCCCCAGCATTTT
CDR3: CASSLGQMSNQPQHF

D: TRBD1
V: TRBV11-2
J: TRBJ2-3
size: once
DNA: TGTGCCAGCATTGAGGTAAGGGGGCCCGACACAGATACGCAGTATTTT
CDR3: CASIEVRGPDTDTQYF

D: -
V: TRBV7-9
J: TRBJ1-2
size: -
DNA: TGTGCCAGCAGCTTAGCTCAGGGGTACAACTATGGCTACACCTTC
CDR3: CASSLAQGYNYGYTF

D: -
V: TRBV9
J: TRBJ2-5
size: -
DNA: TGTGCCAGCAGCGTAGCGGGCGGCGGGACTTCAGAGACCCAGTACTTC
CDR3: CASSVAGGGTSETQYF

D: -
V: TRBV7-9
J: TRBJ1-1
size: -
DNA: TGTGCCAGCAGCCTTCTCGGCGGGGGGGCGATCACTGAAGCTTTCTTT
CDR3: CASSLLGGGAITEAFF

D: -
V: TRBV4-1
J: TRBJ2-1
size: -
DNA: TGCGCCAGCAGCCAAGGCCGCGCGTATCGGTTAAATGAGCAGTTCTTC
CDR3: CASSQGRAYRLNEQFF

D: TRBD2
V: TRBV4-2
J: TRBJ2-1
size: -
DNA: TGTGCCAGCAGCCATCCACTAGCGGGAGTGAACAATGAGCAGTTCTTC
CDR3: CASSHPLAGVNNEQFF

D: TRBD1
V: TRBV19
J: TRBJ1-1
size: -
DNA: TGTGCCAGTAGTATGGACAGGGGGCCGGACACTGAAGCTTTCTTT
CDR3: CASSMDRGPDTEAFF

D: TRBD1
V: TRBV10-1
J: TRBJ2-7
size: -
DNA: TGCGCCAGCAGCCGGGACAGGGGCTACGAGCAGTACTTC
CDR3: CASSRDRGYEQYF

D: -
V: TRBV5-1
J: TRBJ1-3
size: -
DNA: TGCGCCAGTAAATTCGACAGCTCCTCTGGAAACACCATATATTTT
CDR3: CASKFDSSSGNTIYF

D: TRBD2
V: TRBV2
J: TRBJ2-3
size: -
DNA: TGTGCCAGCAGGAGCGGGAGTAACACAGATACGCAGTATTTT
CDR3: CASRSGSNTDTQYF

D: -
V: TRBV19
J: TRBJ1-1
size: medium-sized
DNA: TGTGCCAGTAAAAAAAGCCATAATTCTCTTGAAGCTTTCTTT
CDR3: CASKKSHNSLEAFF

D: TRBD2
V: TRBV4-1
J: TRBJ2-3
size: -
DNA: TGCGCCAGCAGCCATGAGACCGGGACTAGCGGCTTCACAGATACGCAGTATTTT
CDR3: CASSHETGTSGFTDTQYF

D: -
V: TRBV5-5
J: TRBJ1-1
size: -
DNA: TGTGCCAGCAGCCTGGACAGATCCCCTACTAACACTGAAGCTTTCTTT
CDR3: CASSLDRSPTNTEAFF

D: -
V: TRBV3-1/TRBV3-2
J: TRBJ2-2
size: -
DNA: TGTGCCAGCAGCCAAGAAGGGGTTACCGGGGAGCTGTTTTTT
CDR3: CASSQEGVTGELFF

D: -
V: TRBV19
J: TRBJ2-1
size: once
DNA: TGTGCCAGTAGTATTGGGGGCAACTCCTACAATGAGCAGTTCTTC
CDR3: CASSIGGNSYNEQFF

D: TRBD1
V: TRBV7-6
J: TRBJ2-1
size: -
DNA: TGTGCCAGCAGCTTAACAGGGGTCTACAATGAGCAGTTCTTC
CDR3: CASSLTGVYNEQFF